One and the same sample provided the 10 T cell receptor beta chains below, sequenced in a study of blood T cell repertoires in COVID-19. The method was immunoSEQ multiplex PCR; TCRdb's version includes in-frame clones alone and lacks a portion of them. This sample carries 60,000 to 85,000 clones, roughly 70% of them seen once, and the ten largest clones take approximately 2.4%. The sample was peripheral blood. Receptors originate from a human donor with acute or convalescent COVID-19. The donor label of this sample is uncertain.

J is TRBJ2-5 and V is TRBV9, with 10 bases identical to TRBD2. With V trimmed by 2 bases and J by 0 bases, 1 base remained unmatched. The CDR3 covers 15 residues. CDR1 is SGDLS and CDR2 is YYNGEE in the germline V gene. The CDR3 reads CASSVSGRDQETQYF. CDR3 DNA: TGTGCCAGCAGCGTCAGCGGGAGGGACCAAGAGACCCAGTACTTC. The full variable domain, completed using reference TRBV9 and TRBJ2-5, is DSGVTQTPKHLITATGQRVTLRCSPRSGDLSVYWYQQSLDQGLQFLIQYYNGEERAKGNILERFSAQQFPDLHSELNLSSLELGDSALYFCASSVSGRDQETQYFGPGTRLLVL.

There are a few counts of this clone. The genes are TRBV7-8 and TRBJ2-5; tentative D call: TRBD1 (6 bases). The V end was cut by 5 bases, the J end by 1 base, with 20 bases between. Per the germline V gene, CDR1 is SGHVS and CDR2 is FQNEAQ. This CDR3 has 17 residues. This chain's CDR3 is CASSPSVGQRFQETQYF. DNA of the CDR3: TGTGCCAGCAGCCCTAGTGTCGGACAGAGGTTCCAAGAGACCCAGTACTTC.

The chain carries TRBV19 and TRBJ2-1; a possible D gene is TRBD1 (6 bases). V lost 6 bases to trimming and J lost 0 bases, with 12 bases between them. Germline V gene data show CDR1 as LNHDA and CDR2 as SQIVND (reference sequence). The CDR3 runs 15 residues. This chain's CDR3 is CASSEQGSSYNEQFF. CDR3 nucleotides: TGTGCCAGTAGCGAACAGGGAAGCTCCTACAATGAGCAGTTCTTC.

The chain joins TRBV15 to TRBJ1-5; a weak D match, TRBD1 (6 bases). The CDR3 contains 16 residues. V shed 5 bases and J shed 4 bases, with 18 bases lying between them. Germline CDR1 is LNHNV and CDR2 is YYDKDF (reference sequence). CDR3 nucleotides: TGTGCCACCAGCCCCCGGGGAGAGGGGACAAATCAGCCCCAGCATTTT. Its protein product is CATSPRGEGTNQPQHF.

The CDR3: CASSRAGNEQFF. The CDR3 DNA is TGTGCCAGCAGCCGGGCGGGCAATGAGCAGTTCTTC. V and J are TRBV11-2 and TRBJ2-1, with D possibly being TRBD2 (5 bases). CDR3 length: 12 amino acids. The V end lost 5 bases, the J end lost 6 bases, and 8 bases lay between the germline ends. CDR1 SGHAT and CDR2 FQNNGV come from the germline V gene.

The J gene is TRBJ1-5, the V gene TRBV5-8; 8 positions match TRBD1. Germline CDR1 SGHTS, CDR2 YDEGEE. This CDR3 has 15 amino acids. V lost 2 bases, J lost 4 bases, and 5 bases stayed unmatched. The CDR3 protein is CASSLRTGWNQPQHF. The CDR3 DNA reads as TGTGCCAGCAGCTTAAGGACAGGGTGGAATCAGCCCCAGCATTTT. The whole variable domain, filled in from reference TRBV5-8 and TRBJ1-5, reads EAGVTQSPTHLIKTRGQQATLRCSPISGHTSVYWYQQALGLGLQFLLWYDEGEERNRGNFPPRFSGRQFPNYSSELNVNALELEDSALYLCASSLRTGWNQPQHFGDGTRLSIL.

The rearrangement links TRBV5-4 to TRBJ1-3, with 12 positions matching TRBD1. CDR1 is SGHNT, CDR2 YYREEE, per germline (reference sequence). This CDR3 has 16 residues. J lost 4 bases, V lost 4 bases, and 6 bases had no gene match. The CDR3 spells CASSVGQGAPGNTIYF. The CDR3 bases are TGTGCCAGCAGCGTGGGACAGGGGGCACCAGGAAACACCATATATTTT.

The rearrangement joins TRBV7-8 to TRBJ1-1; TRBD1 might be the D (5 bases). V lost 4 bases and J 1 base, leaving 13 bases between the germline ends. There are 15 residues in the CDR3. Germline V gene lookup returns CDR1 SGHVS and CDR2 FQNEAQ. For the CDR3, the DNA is TGTGCCAGCAGCTACGTCATGCAGGGGAACACTGAAGCTTTCTTT. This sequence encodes CASSYVMQGNTEAFF.

The CDR3 DNA is TGTGCCAGCTCCCGAACGGGACAGGTCTTACTGTTGGACACTGAAGCTTTCTTT. Translating it yields CASSRTGQVLLLDTEAFF. The gene calls are TRBV18 and TRBJ1-1, with TRBD1 matching 8 bases. CDR1 KGHSH and CDR2 LQKENI come from the germline V gene. Losses at the gene ends were 6 bases for V and 3 bases for J; bases not matched to a gene: 18. The CDR3 covers 18 residues.

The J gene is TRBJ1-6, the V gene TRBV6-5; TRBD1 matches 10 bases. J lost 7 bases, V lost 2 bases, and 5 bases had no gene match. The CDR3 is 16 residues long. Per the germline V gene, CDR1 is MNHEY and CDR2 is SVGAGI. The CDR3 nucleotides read TGTGCCAGCAGTTACGGCGACAGGGGGCGGAATTCACCCCTCCACTTT. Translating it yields CASSYGDRGRNSPLHF.